This T cell receptor beta chain was found in a study of OX40 agonist ivuxolimab in advanced cancers. The length of the CDR3 is 13 residues. V was cut by 1 base and J by 7 bases, with 11 bases left in between. Germline lookup yields CDR1 SGHNT and CDR2 YYREEE (reference sequence). Data came from immunoSEQ multiplex PCR; TCRdb stores just in-frame clones and leaves some out. The sample gives under 90,000 clones, 88% of which show up once; about 1% is in the top ten. This chain uses TRBV5-4 with TRBJ1-2; D is undetermined. The sequence came from an adult with an advanced solid tumor such as melanoma, head and neck, liver or kidney cancer. The material sequenced was CD4+ or CD8+ T cells sorted from blood, taken in a trial of the OX40 agonist ivuxolimab. The CDR3 sequence is CASSLRTSAGYTF. CDR3 coding DNA: TGTGCCAGCAGCTTGCGAACATCAGCTGGCTACACCTTC.